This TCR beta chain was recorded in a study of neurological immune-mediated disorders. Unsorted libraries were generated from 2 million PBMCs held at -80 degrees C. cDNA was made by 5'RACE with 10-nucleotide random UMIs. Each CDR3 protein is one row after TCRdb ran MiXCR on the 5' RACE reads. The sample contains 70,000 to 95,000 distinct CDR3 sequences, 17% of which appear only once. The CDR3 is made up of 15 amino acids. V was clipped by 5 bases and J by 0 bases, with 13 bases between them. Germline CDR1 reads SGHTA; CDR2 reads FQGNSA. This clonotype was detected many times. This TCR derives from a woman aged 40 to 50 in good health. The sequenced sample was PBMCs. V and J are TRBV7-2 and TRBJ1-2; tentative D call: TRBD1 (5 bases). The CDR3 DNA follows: TGTGCCAGCAGCCATCCCGGGACCGCTAACTATGGCTACACCTTC. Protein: CASSHPGTANYGYTF.